The clone carrying this T cell receptor (beta chain) has only a few counts. As yet, its antigen is unknown. These data are taken from a study of T cells in Graves' hyperthyroidism and ophthalmopathy. Study-wide findings and caveats: From stable hyperthyroidism, ophthalmopathy was set apart by a 13 V-J model. Most clonotypes that expanded in the thyroid above 0.001 also showed up in blood.

The CDR3 regions of TCR beta were amplified from RNA transcripts. First-round RT-PCR of the TCR CDR3 relied on the HTBI primer set. MiXCR, applied by TCRdb to the multiplex PCR reads, yields one record per CDR3 protein. Among approximately 570,000 distinct CDR3 sequences listed, nearly 20% were seen once. The study included ophthalmopathy patients with Clinical Activity Score at least 3, NOSPECS grade at least 4 and duration under 3 months. The V end lost 1 base, the J end lost 1 base, and 10 bases lay between the germline ends. Per the germline V gene, CDR1 is GTSNPN and CDR2 is SVGIG (reference sequence). The CDR3 runs 14 residues.

The sequence derives from a man aged 35-49 years with Graves' ophthalmopathy. Sequencing was done on a sample of blood. The V call is TRBV30, the J call TRBJ1-2; D remains unclear. The CDR3 DNA sequence: TGTGCCTGGAGTGCGGCAAGAATTAACTATGGCTACACCTTC. Its translation is CAWSAARINYGYTF.